This entry features one TCR beta chain sequence. A sample-barcoded 5' primer and a J-beta primer mix were used in a second PCR of roughly 7 to 11 cycles. TCRdb independently ran MiXCR on the 5' RACE reads; one entry per CDR3 protein. The table has around 820,000 distinct CDR3 sequences, more than 20% seen once. This sample was included in a study of blood T cells in healthy people across ages. CDR1 is MDHEN, CDR2 SYDVKM, per germline. V dropped 5 bases and J dropped 5 bases, with 10 bases sitting between them. CDR3 length equals 13 residues. These data also formed part of another study, on T cells of mothers and their children. That study adds: Every mother supplied over 10 million TCR beta CDR3 reads and every child around 3 million. Slightly higher, non-significant overlap characterized related mother-child pairs relative to unrelated pairs.

The chain combines TRBV28 with TRBJ2-4, with D tentatively TRBD2 (5 bases). This sequence originates from a boy younger than 18 in good health. Sequencing was performed on blood. CDR3 loop: CASSRPGENIQYF. CDR3 in DNA: TGTGCCAGCAGTCGTCCCGGGGAAAACATTCAGTACTTC.